This TCR beta chain is from a study of T cells in Graves' hyperthyroidism and ophthalmopathy. Whole-study results and caveats: Most expanded thyroid clonotypes above 0.001 also appeared in blood.

From RNA transcripts, TCR beta CDR3 regions were amplified. Carried out on the TCR CDR3, a first-round RT-PCR used the HTBI primer set. TCRdb re-derived calls from the multiplex PCR reads in MiXCR, one entry per CDR3 protein. Counted here are over 200,000 distinct CDR3 sequences, 13% to 15% occurring once; the ten biggest clones make up 13%. The germline gives CDR1 MDHEN, CDR2 SYDVKM. CDR3 length equals 14 residues. Deletions cut 5 bases from V and 2 bases from J, with 10 bases between. This clonotype was found many times. Its antigen is undetermined. The rearrangement uses TRBV28 and TRBJ1-5; D is possibly TRBD1 (5 bases). This TCR came from a woman aged 40 to 49 with Graves' hyperthyroidism that later progressed to Graves' ophthalmopathy. Material: blood. CDR3 loop: CASSAQGGNQPQHF. In DNA, the CDR3 is TGTGCCAGCAGTGCGCAGGGCGGCAATCAGCCCCAGCATTTT.